The rows below give T cell receptor beta chains drawn from one sample of a study of Graves' ophthalmopathy and Graves' hyperthyroidism. TCRdb called the multiplex PCR reads again in MiXCR, with one record for every CDR3 protein. The sample includes over a million distinct CDR3 sequences, roughly two fifths of them seen just once. The sequencing input was peripheral blood or thyroid tissue (not recorded which). The receptors were sampled from an adult man with Graves' hyperthyroidism. The CDR3 runs from the conserved cysteine through the conserved F or W. D genes are given only for firm matches. Some rows have no size entry. The others give once, few or many, or a class for an expanded clone.

D gene,J gene,V gene,clone size,CDR3 protein,CDR3 DNA
-,TRBJ1-2,TRBV2,-,CASSPLPSGDYGYTF,TGTGCCAGCAGCCCCCTTCCCTCGGGTGACTATGGCTACACCTTC
TRBD1,TRBJ1-2,TRBV11-2,many,CASTPGGANGYTF,TGTGCCAGCACTCCAGGGGGCGCGAATGGCTACACCTTC
-,TRBJ2-2,TRBV11-2,-,CASSQSPKDTGELFF,TGCGCCAGCAGCCAAAGTCCTAAGGACACCGGGGAGCTGTTTTTT
-,TRBJ2-7,TRBV10-3,-,CASGGHEQYF,TGTGCCTCCGGCGGGCACGAGCAGTACTTC
TRBD2,TRBJ2-7,TRBV20-1,few,CSARAGASGSYEQYF,TGCAGTGCTAGAGCCGGGGCTAGCGGCTCCTACGAGCAGTACTTC
TRBD2,TRBJ2-2,TRBV7-9,few,CASSVSGANTGELFF,TGTGCCAGCAGCGTTAGCGGGGCGAACACCGGGGAGCTGTTTTTT
TRBD1,TRBJ1-2,TRBV20-1,-,CSARPPGQAYGYTF,TGCAGTGCTAGACCACCGGGACAGGCCTACGGCTACACCTTC
TRBD1,TRBJ1-2,TRBV24-1,-,CANSRLTGSNYGYTF,TGTGCCAACAGTCGGCTGACAGGGTCTAACTATGGCTACACCTTC
-,TRBJ2-2,TRBV11-2,-,CASSLGRAGTGELFF,TGTGCCAGCAGCTTAGGAAGGGCGGGCACCGGGGAGCTGTTTTTT
-,TRBJ2-2,TRBV7-9,few,CASSFLRANTGELFF,TGTGCCAGCAGCTTCCTCAGGGCGAACACCGGGGAGCTGTTTTTT
TRBD1,TRBJ1-5,TRBV19,-,CASRPQGKPQHF,TGTGCCAGTAGACCACAGGGGAAGCCCCAGCATTTT
TRBD1,TRBJ2-2,TRBV7-2,-,CASSSGLRDRGIGELFF,TGTGCCAGCAGCTCAGGCCTCCGGGACAGGGGTATCGGGGAGCTGTTTTTT